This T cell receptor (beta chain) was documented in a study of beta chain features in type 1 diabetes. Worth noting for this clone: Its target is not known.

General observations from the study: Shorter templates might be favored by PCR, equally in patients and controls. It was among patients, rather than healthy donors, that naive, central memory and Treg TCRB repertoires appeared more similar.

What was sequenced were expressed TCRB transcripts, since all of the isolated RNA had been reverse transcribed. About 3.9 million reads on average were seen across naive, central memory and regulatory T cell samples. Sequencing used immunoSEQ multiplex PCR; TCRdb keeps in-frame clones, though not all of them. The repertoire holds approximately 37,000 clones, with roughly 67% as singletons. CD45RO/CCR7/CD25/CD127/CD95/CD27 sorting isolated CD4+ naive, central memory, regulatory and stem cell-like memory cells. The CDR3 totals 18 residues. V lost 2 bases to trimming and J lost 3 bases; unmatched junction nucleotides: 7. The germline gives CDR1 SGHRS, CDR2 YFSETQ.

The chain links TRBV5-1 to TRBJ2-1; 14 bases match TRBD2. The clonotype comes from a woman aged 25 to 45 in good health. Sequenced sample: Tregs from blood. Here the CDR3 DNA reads TGCGCCAGCAGCTTTCAGGGACTAGCGGGAGCGAGCTACAATGAGCAGTTCTTC. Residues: CASSFQGLAGASYNEQFF.